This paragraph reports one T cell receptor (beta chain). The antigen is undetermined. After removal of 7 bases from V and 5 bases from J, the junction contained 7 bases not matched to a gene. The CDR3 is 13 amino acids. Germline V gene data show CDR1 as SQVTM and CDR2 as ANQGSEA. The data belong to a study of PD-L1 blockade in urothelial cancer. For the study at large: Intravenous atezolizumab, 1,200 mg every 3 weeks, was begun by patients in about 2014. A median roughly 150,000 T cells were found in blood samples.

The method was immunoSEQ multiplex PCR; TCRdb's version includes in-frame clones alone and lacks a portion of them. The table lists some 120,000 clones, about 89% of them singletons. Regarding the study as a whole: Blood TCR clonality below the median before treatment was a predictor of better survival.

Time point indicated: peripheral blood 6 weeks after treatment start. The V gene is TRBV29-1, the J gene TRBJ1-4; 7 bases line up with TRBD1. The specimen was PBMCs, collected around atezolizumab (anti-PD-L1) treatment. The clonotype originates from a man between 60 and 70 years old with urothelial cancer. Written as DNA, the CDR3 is TGCAGCGGAAGGACAGGTACAAATGAAAAACTGTTTTTT. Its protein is CSGRTGTNEKLFF. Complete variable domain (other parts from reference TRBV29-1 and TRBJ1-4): SAVISQKPSRDICQRGTSLTIQCQVDSQVTMMFWYRQQPGQSLTLIATANQGSEATYESGFVIDKFPISRPNLTFSTLTVSNMSPEDSSIYLCSGRTGTNEKLFFGSGTQLSVL.